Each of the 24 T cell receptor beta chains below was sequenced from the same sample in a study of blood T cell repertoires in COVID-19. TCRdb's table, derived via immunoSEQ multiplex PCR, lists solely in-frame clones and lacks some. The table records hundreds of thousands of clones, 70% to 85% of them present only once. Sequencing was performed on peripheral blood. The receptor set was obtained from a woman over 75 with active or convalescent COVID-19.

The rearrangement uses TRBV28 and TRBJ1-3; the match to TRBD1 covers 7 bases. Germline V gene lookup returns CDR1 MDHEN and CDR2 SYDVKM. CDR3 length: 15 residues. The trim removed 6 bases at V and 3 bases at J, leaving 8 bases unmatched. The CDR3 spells CASSLQGRLGNTIYF. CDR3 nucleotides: TGTGCCAGCAGCCTACAGGGGCGCCTTGGAAACACCATATATTTT.

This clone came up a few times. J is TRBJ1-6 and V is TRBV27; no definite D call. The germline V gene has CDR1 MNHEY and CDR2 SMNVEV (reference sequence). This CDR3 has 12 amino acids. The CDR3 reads CASRLVNSPLHF. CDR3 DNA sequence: TGTGCTAGCCGGTTGGTTAATTCACCCCTCCACTTT.

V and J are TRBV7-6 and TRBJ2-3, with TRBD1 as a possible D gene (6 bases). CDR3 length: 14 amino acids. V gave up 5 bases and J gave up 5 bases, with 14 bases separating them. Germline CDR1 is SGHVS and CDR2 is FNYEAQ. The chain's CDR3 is CASSLREGGDTQYF. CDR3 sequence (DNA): TGTGCCAGCAGCCTGAGGGAAGGGGGAGATACGCAGTATTTT.

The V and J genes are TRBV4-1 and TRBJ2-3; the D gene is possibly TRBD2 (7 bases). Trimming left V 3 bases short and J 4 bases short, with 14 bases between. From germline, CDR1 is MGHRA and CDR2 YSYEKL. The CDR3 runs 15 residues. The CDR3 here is CASSQTGGPSDTQYF. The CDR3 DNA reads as TGCGCCAGCAGCCAGACCGGGGGGCCCTCAGATACGCAGTATTTT.

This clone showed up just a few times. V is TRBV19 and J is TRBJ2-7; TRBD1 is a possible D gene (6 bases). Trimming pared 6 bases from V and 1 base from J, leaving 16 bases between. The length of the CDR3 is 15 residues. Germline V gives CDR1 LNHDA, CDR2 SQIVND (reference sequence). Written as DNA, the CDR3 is TGTGCCAGTAGGTATCAGGGGATATCTTCCTACGAGCAGTACTTC. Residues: CASRYQGISSYEQYF.

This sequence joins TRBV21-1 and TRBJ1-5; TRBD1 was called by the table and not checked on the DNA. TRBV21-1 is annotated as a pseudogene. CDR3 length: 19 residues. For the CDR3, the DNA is TGTGCCAGCAGCAAAGAGTGGGAACAGGGTGCTCACCTAGGGCAGCCCCAGCATTTT. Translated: CASSKEWEQGAHLGQPQHF.

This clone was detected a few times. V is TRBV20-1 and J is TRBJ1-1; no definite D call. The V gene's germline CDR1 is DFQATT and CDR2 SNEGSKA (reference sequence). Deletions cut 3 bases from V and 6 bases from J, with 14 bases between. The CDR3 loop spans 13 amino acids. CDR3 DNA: TGCAGTGCTAGTCTCTGGAGTAACGCTGAAGCTTTCTTT. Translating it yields CSASLWSNAEAFF.

The CDR3 DNA reads TGTGCCAGCAGACTTTACAATGAGCAGTTCTTC. It specifies CASRLYNEQFF. The V call is TRBV28, the J call TRBJ2-1; D not resolved. Trimming pared 6 bases from V and 4 bases from J, leaving 4 bases between. The CDR3 extends over 11 amino acids. CDR1 is MDHEN and CDR2 is SYDVKM in the germline V gene.

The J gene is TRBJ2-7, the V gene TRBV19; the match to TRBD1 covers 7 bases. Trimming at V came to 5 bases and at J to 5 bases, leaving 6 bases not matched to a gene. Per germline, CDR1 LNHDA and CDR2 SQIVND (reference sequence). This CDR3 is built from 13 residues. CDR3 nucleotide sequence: TGTGCCAGTAGTTGGTTACAGGGGAACGAGCAGTACTTC. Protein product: CASSWLQGNEQYF.

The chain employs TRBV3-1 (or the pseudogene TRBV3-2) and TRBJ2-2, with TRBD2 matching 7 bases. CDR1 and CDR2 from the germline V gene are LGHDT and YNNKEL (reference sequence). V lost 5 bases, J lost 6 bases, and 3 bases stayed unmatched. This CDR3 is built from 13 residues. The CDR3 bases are TGTGCCAGCAGCTACCTAGCGGCCGGGGAGCTGTTTTTT. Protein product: CASSYLAAGELFF.

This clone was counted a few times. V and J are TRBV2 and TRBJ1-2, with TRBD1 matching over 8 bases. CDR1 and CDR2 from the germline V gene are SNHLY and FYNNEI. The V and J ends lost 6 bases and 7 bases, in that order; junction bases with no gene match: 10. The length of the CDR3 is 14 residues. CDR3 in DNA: TGTGCCAGCAGCCAAGGGACAGGCCCAGCTGGCTACACCTTC. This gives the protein CASSQGTGPAGYTF.

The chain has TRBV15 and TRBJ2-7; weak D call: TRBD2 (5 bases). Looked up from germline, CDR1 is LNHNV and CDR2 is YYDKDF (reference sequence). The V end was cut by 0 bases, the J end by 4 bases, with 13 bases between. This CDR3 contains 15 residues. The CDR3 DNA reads TGTGCCACCAGCAGAGACGCTACGGGAATGTACGAGCAGTACTTC. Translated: CATSRDATGMYEQYF.

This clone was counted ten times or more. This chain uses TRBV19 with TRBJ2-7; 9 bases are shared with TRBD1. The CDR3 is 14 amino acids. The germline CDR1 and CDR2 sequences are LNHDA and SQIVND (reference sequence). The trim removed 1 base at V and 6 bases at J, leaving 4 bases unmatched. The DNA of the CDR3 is TGTGCCAGTAGTATAGCACAGGGGGCTGGCGAGCAGTACTTC. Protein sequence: CASSIAQGAGEQYF.

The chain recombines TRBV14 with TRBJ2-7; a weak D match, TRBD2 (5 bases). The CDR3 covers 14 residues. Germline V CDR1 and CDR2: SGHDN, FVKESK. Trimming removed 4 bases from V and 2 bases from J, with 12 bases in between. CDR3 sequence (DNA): TGTGCCAGCAGCCCCCTTGGGAGCCCCTACGAGCAGTACTTC. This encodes CASSPLGSPYEQYF.

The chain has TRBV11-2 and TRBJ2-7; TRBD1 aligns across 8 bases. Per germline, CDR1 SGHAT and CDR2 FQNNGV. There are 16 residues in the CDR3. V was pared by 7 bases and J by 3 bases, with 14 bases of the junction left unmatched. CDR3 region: CASTSTHGQGFYEQYF. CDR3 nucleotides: TGTGCCAGCACCTCTACCCATGGACAGGGTTTCTACGAGCAGTACTTC.

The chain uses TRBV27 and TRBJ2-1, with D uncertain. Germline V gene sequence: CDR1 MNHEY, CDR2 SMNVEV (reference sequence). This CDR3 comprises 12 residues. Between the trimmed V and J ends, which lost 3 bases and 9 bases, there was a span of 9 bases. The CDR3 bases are TGTGCCAGCAGTTTGAGCATCGGTGAGCAGTTCTTC. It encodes CASSLSIGEQFF.

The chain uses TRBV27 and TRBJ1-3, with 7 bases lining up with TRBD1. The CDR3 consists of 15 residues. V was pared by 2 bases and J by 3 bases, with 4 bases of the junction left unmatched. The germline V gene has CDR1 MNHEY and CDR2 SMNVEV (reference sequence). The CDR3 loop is CASSLQGQDGNTIYF. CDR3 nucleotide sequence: TGTGCCAGCAGTTTACAAGGACAGGATGGAAACACCATATATTTT.

DNA for the CDR3: TGTGCCAGCAGCTTGGGGTCTGGAGGGTGGGATGAGCAGTTCTTC. Encoded protein: CASSLGSGGWDEQFF. J is TRBJ2-1 and V is TRBV5-5; TRBD2 might be the D (6 bases). The germline CDR1 and CDR2 sequences are SGHKS and YYEKEE (reference sequence). V gave up 0 bases and J gave up 8 bases, with 15 bases separating them. The CDR3 is 15 residues long.

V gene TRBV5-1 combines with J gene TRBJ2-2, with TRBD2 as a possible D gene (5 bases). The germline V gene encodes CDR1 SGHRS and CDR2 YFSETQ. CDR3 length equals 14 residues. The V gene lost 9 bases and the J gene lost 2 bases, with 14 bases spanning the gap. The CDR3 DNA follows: TGCGCCACCCAAGTCACGGGAAACACCGGGGAGCTGTTTTTT. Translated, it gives CATQVTGNTGELFF.

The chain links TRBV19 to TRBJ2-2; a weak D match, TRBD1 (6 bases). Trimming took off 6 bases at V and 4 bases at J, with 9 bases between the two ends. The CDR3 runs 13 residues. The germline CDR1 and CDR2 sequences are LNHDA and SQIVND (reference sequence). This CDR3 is CASRIQGTGELFF. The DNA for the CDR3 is TGTGCCAGTAGGATACAGGGCACCGGGGAGCTGTTTTTT.

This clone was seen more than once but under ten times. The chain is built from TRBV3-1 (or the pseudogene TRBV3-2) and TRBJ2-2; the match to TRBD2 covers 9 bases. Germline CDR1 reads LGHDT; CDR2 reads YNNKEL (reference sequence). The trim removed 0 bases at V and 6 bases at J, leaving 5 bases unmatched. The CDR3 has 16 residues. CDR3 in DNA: TGTGCCAGCAGCCAAGAACCGGGACTAGCTGCCGGGGAGCTGTTTTTT. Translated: CASSQEPGLAAGELFF.

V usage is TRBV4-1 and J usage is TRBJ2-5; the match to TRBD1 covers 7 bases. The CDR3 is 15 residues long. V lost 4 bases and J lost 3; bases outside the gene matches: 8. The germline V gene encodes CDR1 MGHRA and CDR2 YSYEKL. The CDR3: CASSRIDRAKETQYF. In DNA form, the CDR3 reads TGCGCCAGCAGCCGCATCGACAGGGCCAAAGAGACCCAGTACTTC.

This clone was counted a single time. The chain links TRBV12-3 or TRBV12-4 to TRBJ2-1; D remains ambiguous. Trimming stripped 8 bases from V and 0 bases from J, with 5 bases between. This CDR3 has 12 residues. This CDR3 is CASGSSYNEQFF. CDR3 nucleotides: TGTGCCAGCGGCAGCTCCTACAATGAGCAGTTCTTC.

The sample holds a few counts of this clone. The DNA of the CDR3 is TGTGCCAGCAGCCCCCCTTGGGGCGGTGAAAAACTGTTTTTT. Protein sequence: CASSPPWGGEKLFF. The chain is built from TRBV7-2 and TRBJ1-4; TRBD1 might be the D (5 bases). Germline loops: CDR1 SGHTA, CDR2 FQGNSA. The CDR3 has 14 amino acids. Trimming removed 5 bases from V and 7 bases from J, with 14 bases in between.